These 31 T cell receptor beta chains came from one sample sequenced in a study of a mutant IDH1 vaccine in newly diagnosed glioma. Their cognate antigens are unknown. Produced via immunoSEQ multiplex PCR; TCRdb's table is partial and in-frame only. The sample holds around 60,000 clones, 89% seen once. Time point described: week 11, during vaccination. Each dose delivered 300 ug of mutant IDH1 20-mer peptide subcutaneously with imiquimod. This specimen consisted of PBMCs, obtained from a glioma patient whose treatment included an IDH1 peptide vaccine. The receptors here all came from a man between 40 and 49 years old with glioma.

V is TRBV5-1 and J is TRBJ2-5; 9 bases are shared with TRBD1. Unmatched junction bases numbered 0, after V lost 1 base and J lost 5 bases. The CDR3 has 13 amino acids. The germline V gene encodes CDR1 SGHRS and CDR2 YFSETQ. The CDR3 loop is CASSLTGGETQYF. CDR3 sequence (DNA): TGCGCCAGCAGCTTGACAGGGGGCGAGACCCAGTACTTC.

V is TRBV7-2 and J is TRBJ2-3; perhaps TRBD2 as D (5 bases). The germline V and J ends were trimmed by 8 bases and 9 bases, with 24 bases remaining between them. Germline CDR1 is SGHTA and CDR2 is FQGNSA. CDR3 length equals 15 residues. Here the CDR3 DNA reads TGTGCCAGCCCCCTAGGAGGAACAGCCGATGGGACGCAGTATTTT. Residues: CASPLGGTADGTQYF.

The rearrangement links TRBV30 to TRBJ1-2, with TRBD1 as a possible D gene (5 bases). CDR1 GTSNPN and CDR2 SVGIG come from the germline V gene (reference sequence). The CDR3 runs to 15 residues. Trimming took 3 bases from V and 3 from J, leaving 17 bases between them. The CDR3 sequence: CAWSSGDGLDYGYTF. The CDR3 DNA is TGTGCCTGGAGCTCGGGGGACGGTCTGGACTATGGCTACACCTTC.

V usage is TRBV29-1 and J usage is TRBJ2-2; 9 bases line up with TRBD1. The germline V gene encodes CDR1 SQVTM and CDR2 ANQGSEA. This CDR3 is built from 12 residues. The J segment lost 3 bases and the V segment lost 7 bases, leaving 0 bases of the junction unmatched. CDR3 region: CSGTGDTGELFF. As DNA, the CDR3 is TGCAGCGGGACAGGGGACACCGGGGAGCTGTTTTTT.

This chain joins TRBV6-4 and TRBJ1-5; TRBD1 matches 7 bases. CDR3 length: 18 residues. J lost 0 bases, V lost 6 bases, and 14 bases had no gene match. In germline, CDR1 is MRHNA, CDR2 SNTAGT. The CDR3 sequence: CASRDVMTGTLSNQPQHF. The CDR3 nucleotides are TGTGCCAGCAGGGACGTAATGACAGGGACCCTTAGCAATCAGCCCCAGCATTTT.

This rearrangement joins TRBV4-3 to TRBJ2-5; D may be TRBD2 (6 bases). This CDR3 has 14 amino acids. The ends were cut back, 0 bases at V and 4 bases at J, with 9 bases in the middle. Germline V gene data show CDR1 as LGHNA and CDR2 as YSLEER. This chain's CDR3 is CASSQDTSRETQYF. CDR3 nucleotide sequence: TGCGCCAGCAGCCAAGATACTAGCCGAGAGACCCAGTACTTC.

The chain uses TRBV28 and TRBJ1-1, with 7 positions matching TRBD1. The CDR3 totals 19 residues. Germline V CDR1 and CDR2: MDHEN, SYDVKM. The V segment lost 1 base and the J segment 1 base; nucleotides outside the gene matches: 15. CDR3 protein: CASSLLDPTWTGQNTEAFF. The CDR3 DNA sequence: TGTGCCAGCAGTTTATTGGACCCCACATGGACAGGACAGAACACTGAAGCTTTCTTT.

V is TRBV10-3 and J is TRBJ2-1, with D possibly matching TRBD1 (5 bases). The CDR3 extends over 15 amino acids. Germline assignment: CDR1 ENHRY and CDR2 SYGVKD. Trimming shortened V by 0 bases and J by 5 bases, and 11 bases separated the two germline ends. The CDR3 nucleotides read TGTGCCATCAGTGAGTCGGGCCAGGGAAACAATGAGCAGTTCTTC. Translating it yields CAISESGQGNNEQFF.

By its share, this clone is medium-sized. This chain connects TRBV6-1 to TRBJ1-1; D remains unclear. Germline lookup yields CDR1 MNHNS and CDR2 SASEGT. V lost 5 bases to trimming and J lost 2 bases, with 15 bases between them. The CDR3 length is 15 residues. As DNA, the CDR3 is TGTGCCAGCAGTATCAGAGACCCACCTAACACTGAAGCTTTCTTT. Amino acid sequence: CASSIRDPPNTEAFF.

The chain is built from TRBV5-1 and TRBJ2-7, with 9 nucleotides matching TRBD1. The CDR3 has 15 amino acids. V was pared by 4 bases and J by 3 bases, with 8 bases of the junction left unmatched. CDR1 SGHRS and CDR2 YFSETQ come from the germline V gene. CDR3 coding DNA: TGCGCCAGCAGCCCGCGGACAGGGGAAATCTACGAGCAGTACTTC. It yields the protein CASSPRTGEIYEQYF.

V is TRBV29-1 and J is TRBJ2-1; 10 nucleotides match TRBD2. The germline V gene encodes CDR1 SQVTM and CDR2 ANQGSEA. The CDR3 has 14 residues. With V trimmed by 6 bases and J by 10 bases, 12 bases remained unmatched. The CDR3 loop reads CSVDIAGGPGEQFF. CDR3 sequence (DNA): TGCAGCGTCGATATAGCGGGAGGCCCTGGGGAGCAGTTCTTC.

This clone was recorded once. The V gene is TRBV19, the J gene TRBJ2-3, with D perhaps assigned TRBD1 or TRBD2 (5 bases each). The CDR3 spans 13 residues. CDR1 is LNHDA, CDR2 SQIVND, per germline (reference sequence). The ends were cut back, 10 bases at V and 7 bases at J, with 18 bases in the middle. CDR3 nucleotides: TGTGCCACCTCGGGACGACCCTTGAATACGCAGTATTTT. Protein sequence: CATSGRPLNTQYF.

This sequence joins TRBV10-3 and TRBJ2-3; TRBD2 agrees at 12 bases. This CDR3 spans 15 amino acids. Germline trimming cut 6 bases from V and 4 bases from J; bases unmatched to any gene: 5. Germline V lookup: CDR1 ENHRY, CDR2 SYGVKD. CDR3 DNA sequence: TGTGCCATCAGCCTAGCGGGGGGGCCGTCAGATACGCAGTATTTT. Protein: CAISLAGGPSDTQYF.

This rearrangement joins TRBV5-1 to TRBJ2-5; D may be TRBD1 or TRBD2 (5 bases each). This CDR3 has 16 amino acids. From germline, CDR1 is SGHRS and CDR2 YFSETQ. V shed 6 bases and J shed 1 base, with 19 bases lying between them. This CDR3 is CASNPSGWDVQETQYF. The DNA for the CDR3 is TGCGCCAGCAACCCCTCCGGCTGGGACGTCCAAGAGACCCAGTACTTC. Full variable domain (remainder filled in from reference TRBV5-1 and TRBJ2-5): KAGVTQTPRYLIKTRGQQVTLSCSPISGHRSVSWYQQTPGQGLQFLFEYFSETQRNKGNFPGRFSGRQFSNSRSEMNVSTLELGDSALYLCASNPSGWDVQETQYFGPGTRLLVL.

The chain employs TRBV9 and TRBJ1-6; D call uncertain. The CDR3 runs to 13 residues. Trimming stripped 3 bases from V and 10 bases from J, with 11 bases between. The germline gives CDR1 SGDLS, CDR2 YYNGEE. This chain's CDR3 is CASSETARSPLHF. Here the CDR3 DNA reads TGTGCCAGCAGCGAAACAGCCAGGTCACCCCTCCACTTT.

This rearrangement joins TRBV6-1 to TRBJ2-7; D is ambiguous. Per germline, CDR1 MNHNS and CDR2 SASEGT. Trimming cost V 3 bases and J 8 bases, with 8 bases left between them. The CDR3 is 11 amino acids. Here the CDR3 DNA reads TGTGCCAGCAGTGAGTTGGCCCAGCAGTACGTC. It is translated as CASSELAQQYV.

The rearrangement links TRBV18 to TRBJ2-3; TRBD2 agrees at 13 bases. Germline CDR1 KGHSH, CDR2 LQKENI. The CDR3 totals 19 residues. After removal of 1 base from V and 6 bases from J, the junction contained 13 bases not matched to a gene. The CDR3 bases are TGTGCCAGCTCACCACGGGGACTAGCGGGGCCAGAACAAGAGGATACGCAGTATTTT. Amino acids: CASSPRGLAGPEQEDTQYF.

This clone was observed a single time. The rearrangement links TRBV6-5 to TRBJ2-1, with 12 bases aligning to TRBD1. Germline V gene data show CDR1 as MNHEY and CDR2 as SVGAGI. After removal of 5 bases from V and 4 bases from J, the junction contained 3 bases not matched to a gene. The CDR3 covers 15 residues. CDR3 loop: CASSTGQGAYNEQFF. The CDR3 bases are TGTGCCAGCAGTACGGGACAGGGGGCTTACAATGAGCAGTTCTTC.

In its sample, this clone was seen a few times. V gene TRBV6-1 combines with J gene TRBJ2-3; D uncertain. Trimming pared 3 bases from V and 3 bases from J, leaving 7 bases between. Germline CDR1 and CDR2: MNHNS and SASEGT. CDR3 length: 13 residues. CDR3 region: CASSDHETDTQYF. DNA for the CDR3: TGTGCCAGCAGTGACCACGAGACAGATACGCAGTATTTT.

The V and J genes are TRBV15 and TRBJ2-5; 7 bases align to TRBD1. V dropped 0 bases and J dropped 5; count of bases not matched to a gene: 6. CDR1 is LNHNV and CDR2 is YYDKDF in the germline V gene (reference sequence). This CDR3 is 15 amino acids long. CDR3 sequence (DNA): TGTGCCACCAGCAGAGAACTTGACAGGGTGGAGACCCAGTACTTC. Translating it yields CATSRELDRVETQYF.

The rearrangement uses TRBV5-6 and TRBJ1-2; D may be TRBD1 (5 bases). Trimming took off 0 bases at V and 8 bases at J, with 17 bases between the two ends. CDR1 SGHDT and CDR2 YYEEEE come from the germline V gene. The CDR3 has 15 amino acids. The CDR3 here is CASSLDPGTRLGYTF. Written as DNA, the CDR3 is TGTGCCAGCAGCTTGGATCCCGGGACCAGGCTCGGCTACACCTTC. Drawing the rest from reference TRBV5-6 and TRBJ1-2, the complete variable domain is DAGVTQSPTHLIKTRGQQVTLRCSPKSGHDTVSWYQQALGQGPQFIFQYYEEEERQRGNFPDRFSGHQFPNYSSELNVNALLLGDSALYLCASSLDPGTRLGYTFGSGTRLTVV.

This chain uses TRBV4-1 with TRBJ2-3, with 15 bases that match TRBD2. V shed 0 bases and J 5 bases; nucleotides not matched to a gene: 6. Germline V CDR1 and CDR2: MGHRA, YSYEKL. The CDR3 sequence is 18 residues long. CDR3 sequence: CASSQEGTSGRLGDTQYF. DNA for the CDR3: TGCGCCAGCAGCCAAGAGGGGACTAGCGGGAGGTTAGGAGATACGCAGTATTTT.

The chain carries TRBV14 and TRBJ2-1, with D maybe TRBD1 (6 bases). The germline V gene encodes CDR1 SGHDN and CDR2 FVKESK. This CDR3 has 15 residues. With 5 bases removed from V and 7 bases from J, the gap between germline ends came to 18 bases. The CDR3 reads CASSTYPQGRNEQFF. The CDR3 nucleotides are TGTGCCAGCAGCACCTACCCACAGGGTCGGAATGAGCAGTTCTTC.

The chain carries TRBV9 and TRBJ1-2, with 7 bases identical to TRBD1. CDR1 is SGDLS, CDR2 YYNGEE, per germline. This CDR3 is built from 14 residues. The J segment lost 5 bases and the V segment lost 4 bases, leaving 8 bases of the junction unmatched. The CDR3 loop is CASSNRTGWYGYTF. CDR3 sequence (DNA): TGTGCCAGCAGCAACCGGACAGGATGGTATGGCTACACCTTC.

V is TRBV5-4 and J is TRBJ2-7, with D perhaps matching TRBD2 (5 bases). V gave up 0 bases and J gave up 7 bases, with 14 bases separating them. In germline, CDR1 is SGHNT, CDR2 YYREEE (reference sequence). The CDR3 loop spans 14 amino acids. The DNA for the CDR3 is TGTGCCAGCAGCTTGGGTGGGCTAGCCCGGGAGCAGTACTTC. Its protein is CASSLGGLAREQYF.

The rearrangement joins TRBV9 to TRBJ2-7; a weak D match, TRBD1 (5 bases). V dropped 0 bases and J dropped 2 bases, with 9 bases sitting between them. CDR3 length: 14 amino acids. From germline, CDR1 is SGDLS and CDR2 YYNGEE. The CDR3 is CASSVATGPYEQYF. Written as DNA, the CDR3 is TGTGCCAGCAGCGTAGCTACAGGTCCCTACGAGCAGTACTTC.

The chain joins TRBV5-8 to TRBJ2-7; perhaps D is TRBD1 or TRBD2 (5 bases each). Deletions cut 4 bases from V and 6 bases from J, with 11 bases between. The CDR3 totals 12 residues. Germline values: CDR1 SGHTS, CDR2 YDEGEE. CDR3 coding DNA: TGTGCCAGCAGCCTCGCTGGGGGCGAGCAGTACTTC. Translated: CASSLAGGEQYF.

The rearrangement joins TRBV5-1 to TRBJ1-3; 8 bases match TRBD1. This CDR3 comprises 16 residues. Unmatched junction bases numbered 6, after V lost 4 bases and J lost 0 bases. Germline CDR1 is SGHRS and CDR2 is YFSETQ. The CDR3 loop reads CASSGGQDPSGNTIYF. Here the CDR3 DNA reads TGCGCCAGCAGCGGGGGACAGGACCCCTCTGGAAACACCATATATTTT.

This rearrangement joins TRBV28 to TRBJ1-5, with 10 nucleotides matching TRBD1. This CDR3 is built from 16 residues. Germline trimming cut 0 bases from V and 7 bases from J; bases unmatched to any gene: 6. CDR1 and CDR2 (germline): MDHEN, SYDVKM. This chain's CDR3 is CASSLWRQGASQPQHF. In nucleotides, the CDR3 is TGTGCCAGCAGTTTATGGCGACAGGGGGCCTCACAGCCCCAGCATTTT.

The chain recombines TRBV28 with TRBJ1-2; 7 nucleotides agree with TRBD1. J lost 0 bases, V lost 8 bases, and 15 bases had no gene match. The length of the CDR3 is 17 residues. Germline-derived CDR1 and CDR2 are MDHEN and SYDVKM. The CDR3 DNA sequence: TGTGCCAGCGGGCAAGTAAGAGGGGGCCGGACTAACTATGGCTACACCTTC. Amino acids: CASGQVRGGRTNYGYTF.

This chain joins TRBV9 and TRBJ1-6; D unclear. V lost 5 bases, J lost 7 bases, and 13 bases lay in between. CDR3 size: 14 residues. Germline V lookup: CDR1 SGDLS, CDR2 YYNGEE. In DNA, the CDR3 is TGTGCCAGCAGTAGGGTCTTAGGGAATTCACCCCTCCACTTT. This gives the protein CASSRVLGNSPLHF.